This is a list of T cell receptor beta chains from one sample in a study of cytomegalovirus exposure and HLA in healthy donors. Measured with immunoSEQ multiplex PCR; TCRdb has only the in-frame clones, and not every one. The sample yields over 200,000 clones, over 80% seen once. Material: PBMCs. These receptors came from a woman under 30 in good health and CMV-seronegative. The CDR3 runs from the conserved cysteine through the conserved F or W. D genes are given only for firm matches. Clone size is not always given. Where it is, it says once, few, many or a class for expanded clones.

NA	TRBV19	TRBJ2-1	TRBD1	TGTGCCAGTAGTATTGACAGGGGGCATCGGTTCTTC	CASSIDRGHRFF
NA	TRBV4-1	TRBJ1-1	NA	TGCGCCAGCAGCCAAGATCCCCTAAGTAACACTGAAGCTTTCTTT	CASSQDPLSNTEAFF
few	TRBV2	TRBJ1-1	TRBD1	TGTGCCAGCAGTTCGGACAGGGGATGGACTGAAGCTTTCTTT	CASSSDRGWTEAFF
NA	TRBV4-1	TRBJ2-1	TRBD2	TGCGCCAGCAGCCCCCCCGGACTAGCGGTTTACAATGAGCAGTTCTTC	CASSPPGLAVYNEQFF
few	TRBV6-5	TRBJ1-1	NA	TGTGCCAGCAGTGGCGGAAGGGGACGGGGCGCTGAAGCTTTCTTT	CASSGGRGRGAEAFF
NA	TRBV27	TRBJ2-1	TRBD2	TGTGCCAGCAGTTTATCGGCTAGCGGGATAAAGCAGTTCTTC	CASSLSASGIKQFF
few	TRBV7-2	TRBJ1-1	TRBD1	TGTGCCAGCCGACCTCCCAGGGGGGTGAACACTGAAGCTTTCTTT	CASRPPRGVNTEAFF
NA	TRBV5-5	TRBJ2-7	NA	TGTGCCAGCAGACCCGACACGGTGTCCTACGAGCAGTACTTC	CASRPDTVSYEQYF
NA	TRBV6-1	TRBJ1-6	NA	TGTGCCAGCAGTGAAAATTGGCAGCCTAATTCACCCCTCCACTTT	CASSENWQPNSPLHF
NA	TRBV25-1	TRBJ2-7	TRBD1	TGTGCCAGCAGCAAACAGGGGGCCGACGTCGAGCAGTACTTC	CASSKQGADVEQYF
once	TRBV20-1	TRBJ1-1	NA	TGCAGTGCTAGCAGGACGGCTGAAGCTTTCTTT	CSASRTAEAFF
NA	TRBV11-3	TRBJ2-3	NA	TGTGCCAGCAGCTCCCCGGTCGCAGATACGCAGTATTTT	CASSSPVADTQYF
NA	TRBV21-1	TRBJ2-7	NA	TGTGCCAGCAGCACGTCCCGGGACACCACCTACGAGCAGTACTTC	CASSTSRDTTYEQYF
NA	TRBV11-1	TRBJ2-7	NA	TGTGCCAGCAGCTTCTCCAGGGGAAACTACGAGCAGTACTTC	CASSFSRGNYEQYF
NA	TRBV10-1	TRBJ2-7	TRBD2	TGCGCCAGCAGTGAGAGCGGGGCCTACGAGCAGTACTTC	CASSESGAYEQYF
NA	TRBV30	TRBJ2-5	NA	TGTGCCGCCGCCGAAGAGACCCAGTACTTC	CAAAEETQYF
NA	TRBV23-1	TRBJ2-5	NA	TGCGCCAGCAGTCCCAGGACAGATGTGAAAATTGGGTACCAAGAGACCCAGTACTTC	CASSPRTDVKIGYQETQYF
NA	TRBV5-4	TRBJ1-1	NA	TGTGCCAGCAGCTATTTCGACACTGAAGCTTTCTTT	CASSYFDTEAFF
NA	TRBV6-5	TRBJ2-1	NA	TGTGCCAGCAGTTACATTAAGGGCAATGAGCAGTTCTTC	CASSYIKGNEQFF
NA	TRBV7-2	TRBJ1-3	TRBD1	TGTGCCAGCAGCTTTAGGGGACAGGTCAACTCTGGAAACACCATATATTTT	CASSFRGQVNSGNTIYF
NA	TRBV19	TRBJ1-1	NA	TGTGCCAGTAGTATAACAGGGTTTCGGGGCACTGAAGCTTTCTTT	CASSITGFRGTEAFF
once	TRBV15	TRBJ1-2	NA	TGTGCCACCAGCAGGGGTAGGACGGCGAACTATGGCTACACCTTC	CATSRGRTANYGYTF
NA	TRBV7-3	TRBJ2-1	TRBD2	TGTGCCAGCAGCGCTAGCGGGGGGGCCGTCAATGAGCAGTTCTTC	CASSASGGAVNEQFF
few	TRBV2	TRBJ2-4	NA	TGTGCCAGCAGGACGCAGGGATACATTCAGTACTTC	CASRTQGYIQYF
NA	TRBV4-1	TRBJ2-7	NA	TGCGCCTCCCAACTAGGATGGGCACCCCAATACGAGCAGTACTTC	CASQLGWAPQYEQYF
NA	TRBV10-1	TRBJ2-1	NA	TGCGCCAGCAGTGAGTCGAAAGGGGGCTCCTACAATGAGCAGTTCTTC	CASSESKGGSYNEQFF
NA	TRBV30	TRBJ1-2	NA	TGTGCCTGGAGTGTACACGGGTATGGCTACACCTTC	CAWSVHGYGYTF
NA	TRBV28	TRBJ1-2	TRBD1	TGTGCCAGCAGTTTGTTCCAGGGGGCGAGGGGCTACACCTTC	CASSLFQGARGYTF
NA	TRBV7-9	TRBJ2-2	NA	TGTGCCAGCAGTATAGGGTTGGGTACCGGGGAGCTGTTTTTT	CASSIGLGTGELFF
NA	TRBV6-5	TRBJ1-2	NA	TGTGCCAGCAGTTACCTCGGGGGTAGGGATGGCTACACCTTC	CASSYLGGRDGYTF
NA	TRBV30	TRBJ2-5	NA	TGTGCCTGTTCCAGTTACCTGGAGACCCAGTACTTC	CACSSYLETQYF
NA	TRBV5-1	TRBJ2-2	NA	TGCGCCAGCAGCTTGGGAACAAACGCGAACACCGGGGAGCTGTTTTTT	CASSLGTNANTGELFF
NA	TRBV30	TRBJ2-1	TRBD1	TGTGCCTGGTGGGGACAGGGGGACTACAATGAGCAGTTCTTC	CAWWGQGDYNEQFF
NA	TRBV25-1	TRBJ1-3	NA	TGTGCCAGCAGTGGTGGTCTCCGGGACGCCGACTCTGGAAACACCATATATTTT	CASSGGLRDADSGNTIYF